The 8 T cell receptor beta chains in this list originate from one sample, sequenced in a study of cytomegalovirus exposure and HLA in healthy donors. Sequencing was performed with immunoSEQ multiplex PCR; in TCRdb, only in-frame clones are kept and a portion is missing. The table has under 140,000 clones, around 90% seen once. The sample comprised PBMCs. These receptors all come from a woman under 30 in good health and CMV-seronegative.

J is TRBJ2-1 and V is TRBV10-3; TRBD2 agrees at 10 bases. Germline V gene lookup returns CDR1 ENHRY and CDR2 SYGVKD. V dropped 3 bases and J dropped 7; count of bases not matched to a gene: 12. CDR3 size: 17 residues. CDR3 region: CAISEGGTSVQSNEQFF. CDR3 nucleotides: TGTGCCATCAGTGAAGGTGGGACTAGCGTGCAATCGAATGAGCAGTTCTTC.

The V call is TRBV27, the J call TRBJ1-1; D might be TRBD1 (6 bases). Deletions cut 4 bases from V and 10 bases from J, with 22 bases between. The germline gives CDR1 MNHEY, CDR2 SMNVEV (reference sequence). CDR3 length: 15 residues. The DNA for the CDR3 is TGTGCCAGCAGTTCCCGACAGGTAATTAGTCTGGGAGCTTTCTTT. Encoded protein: CASSSRQVISLGAFF.

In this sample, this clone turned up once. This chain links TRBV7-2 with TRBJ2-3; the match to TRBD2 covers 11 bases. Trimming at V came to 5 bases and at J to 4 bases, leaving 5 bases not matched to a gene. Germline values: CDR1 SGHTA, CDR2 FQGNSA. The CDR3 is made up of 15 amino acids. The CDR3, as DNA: TGTGCCAGCAGCGTTAGCGGGGGGGCGGCAGATACGCAGTATTTT. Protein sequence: CASSVSGGAADTQYF.

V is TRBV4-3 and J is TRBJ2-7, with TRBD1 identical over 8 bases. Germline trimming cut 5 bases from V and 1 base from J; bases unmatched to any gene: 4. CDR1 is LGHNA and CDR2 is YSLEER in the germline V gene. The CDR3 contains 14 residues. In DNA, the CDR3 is TGCGCCAGCAGCGCTGGACAGGGTTCCTACGAGCAGTACTTC. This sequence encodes CASSAGQGSYEQYF.

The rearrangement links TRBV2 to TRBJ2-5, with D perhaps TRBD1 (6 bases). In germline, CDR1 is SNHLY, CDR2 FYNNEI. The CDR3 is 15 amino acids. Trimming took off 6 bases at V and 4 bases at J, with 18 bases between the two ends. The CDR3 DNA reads TGTGCCAGCAGCGACACCGGGACACGGCGAGAGACCCAGTACTTC. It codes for CASSDTGTRRETQYF.

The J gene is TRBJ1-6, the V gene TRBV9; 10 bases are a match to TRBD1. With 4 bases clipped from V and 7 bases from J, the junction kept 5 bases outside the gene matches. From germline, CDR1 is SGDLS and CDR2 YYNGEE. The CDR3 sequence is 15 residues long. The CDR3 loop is CASSPRGQGNSPLHF. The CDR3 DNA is TGTGCCAGCAGCCCCAGGGGACAGGGGAATTCACCCCTCCACTTT.

The CDR3 loop reads CASKKGAGGGTGELFF. Written as DNA, the CDR3 is TGTGCCAGCAAAAAAGGGGCGGGAGGAGGCACCGGGGAGCTGTTTTTT. V gene TRBV2 combines with J gene TRBJ2-2; TRBD2 matches 8 bases. V shed 7 bases, J shed 4 bases, and the junction held 11 bases outside the gene matches. Looked up from germline, CDR1 is SNHLY and CDR2 is FYNNEI. The CDR3 consists of 16 residues.

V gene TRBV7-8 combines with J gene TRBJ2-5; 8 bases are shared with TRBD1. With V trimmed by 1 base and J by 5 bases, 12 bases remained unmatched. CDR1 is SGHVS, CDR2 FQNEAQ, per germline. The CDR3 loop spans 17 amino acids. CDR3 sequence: CASSLEDRVSFDETQYF. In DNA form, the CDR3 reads TGTGCCAGCAGCTTAGAGGACAGGGTGAGTTTCGACGAGACCCAGTACTTC.